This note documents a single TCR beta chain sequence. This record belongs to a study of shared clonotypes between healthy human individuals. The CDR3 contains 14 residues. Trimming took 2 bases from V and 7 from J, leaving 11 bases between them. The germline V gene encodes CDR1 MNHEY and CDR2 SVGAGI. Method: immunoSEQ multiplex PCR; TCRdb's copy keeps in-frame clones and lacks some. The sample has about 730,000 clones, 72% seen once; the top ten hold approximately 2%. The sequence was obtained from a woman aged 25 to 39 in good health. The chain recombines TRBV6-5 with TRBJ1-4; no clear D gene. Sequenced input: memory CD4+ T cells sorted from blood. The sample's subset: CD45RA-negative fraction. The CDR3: CASSYGSRGEKLFF. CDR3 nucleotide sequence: TGTGCCAGCAGTTACGGGAGCCGGGGTGAAAAACTGTTTTTT.